This TCR beta chain was sequenced in a study of Ad26.COV2.S vaccination and SARS-CoV-2 variants. Regarding treatment: roughly 18 received Ad26.COV2.S at low or high dose, single or two shots; several received placebo; per-sample allocation not given. The samples were gathered on day 63 after the first injection of vaccine or placebo. Libraries were prepared by immunoSEQ multiplex PCR; TCRdb keeps only in-frame clonotypes and omits some of them. The sample records some 410,000 clones, about 92% being singletons. The sequencing here drew on peripheral blood, taken in a trial of Ad26.COV2.S vaccine versus placebo. This sequence was found in a person between 18 and 65 years old who received the Ad26.COV2.S COVID-19 vaccine or a placebo.

This CDR3 reads CATSGRDRSLSEKLFF. The CDR3 nucleotides read TGTGCCACCAGCGGACGGGACAGGTCGTTGTCTGAAAAACTGTTTTTT. The chain links TRBV15 to TRBJ1-4; 8 bases agree with TRBD1. Germline CDR1 and CDR2: LNHNV and YYDKDF (reference sequence). The V and J ends lost 5 bases and 7 bases, in that order; junction bases with no gene match: 12. There are 16 residues in the CDR3.